The 26 T cell receptor beta chains listed next were all sequenced from one sample in a study of Ad26.COV2.S vaccination and SARS-CoV-2 variants. The treatment was: around 19 received Ad26.COV2.S at low or high dose, single or two shots; about 5 received placebo; per-sample allocation not given. At day 63 after the first vaccine or placebo injection, samples were drawn. Libraries were prepared by immunoSEQ multiplex PCR; TCRdb keeps only in-frame clonotypes and omits some of them. The sample has 350,000 to 450,000 clones, around 92% seen once. Specimen: peripheral blood, collected in a trial of Ad26.COV2.S vaccine versus placebo. These receptors all stem from a person aged 18-60 years who received the Ad26.COV2.S COVID-19 vaccine or a placebo.

The chain uses TRBV5-1 and TRBJ2-1, with D possibly being TRBD1 (5 bases). Trimming shortened V by 1 base and J by 7 bases, and 12 bases separated the two germline ends. The CDR3 spans 14 residues. Germline V gene data show CDR1 as SGHRS and CDR2 as YFSETQ. DNA for the CDR3: TGCGCCAGCAGCTTGAGACAGTTCGGGAATGAGCAGTTCTTC. Amino acids: CASSLRQFGNEQFF.

The chain is built from TRBV4-1 and TRBJ1-4; TRBD1 aligns across 9 bases. CDR1 is MGHRA and CDR2 is YSYEKL in the germline V gene. V was clipped by 0 bases and J by 8 bases; unmatched bases: 7. The CDR3 spans 16 residues. The CDR3 here is CASSQEKTGGREKLFF. The CDR3 region has the DNA TGCGCCAGCAGCCAAGAGAAGACAGGGGGTCGCGAAAAACTGTTTTTT.

The gene calls are TRBV11-2 and TRBJ1-1, with D perhaps matching TRBD1 (5 bases). The germline V gene encodes CDR1 SGHAT and CDR2 FQNNGV. V shed 4 bases and J shed 8 bases, with 20 bases lying between them. The CDR3 covers 15 residues. This chain's CDR3 is CASSSYPAASGEAFF. The CDR3 DNA follows: TGTGCCAGCAGCTCATATCCGGCAGCGTCAGGGGAAGCTTTCTTT.

This clone was found once. The rearrangement links TRBV27 to TRBJ1-1, with D uncertain. This CDR3 contains 14 residues. Germline CDR1 MNHEY, CDR2 SMNVEV (reference sequence). Trimming shortened V by 2 bases and J by 0 bases, and 7 bases separated the two germline ends. The CDR3 spells CASSLPGLNTEAFF. The CDR3 coding sequence is TGTGCCAGCAGTTTACCAGGACTGAACACTGAAGCTTTCTTT.

The rearrangement links TRBV7-2 to TRBJ2-7; D remains unclear. The CDR3 consists of 11 residues. V was cut by 8 bases and J by 3 bases, with 8 bases left in between. Per the germline V gene, CDR1 is SGHTA and CDR2 is FQGNSA. The CDR3 here is CASGTHYEQYF. DNA of the CDR3: TGTGCCAGCGGCACTCACTACGAGCAGTACTTC. Full variable domain (missing parts from reference TRBV7-2 and TRBJ2-7): GAGVSQSPSNKVTEKGKDVELRCDPISGHTALYWYRQSLGQGLEFLIYFQGNSAPDKSGLPSDRFSAERTGGSVSTLTIQRTQQEDSAVYLCASGTHYEQYFGPGTRLTVT.

The chain recombines TRBV7-2 with TRBJ2-5; tentatively, D is TRBD2 (6 bases). The ends were cut back, 6 bases at V and 2 bases at J, with 19 bases in the middle. The CDR3 is 16 residues long. CDR1 is SGHTA and CDR2 is FQGNSA in the germline V gene. The CDR3 DNA follows: TGTGCCAGCAGGAGGGGTGCGGGGCGGAAACAAGAGACCCAGTACTTC. Its translation: CASRRGAGRKQETQYF.

In its sample, this clone was seen once. The chain is built from TRBV7-9 and TRBJ2-7, with D perhaps TRBD2 (5 bases). Germline CDR1 SEHNR, CDR2 FQNEAQ (reference sequence). Trimming left V 4 bases short and J 7 bases short, with 11 bases between. The CDR3 covers 12 residues. The CDR3 nucleotides are TGTGCCAGCAGCTCTACGGAGGAAGAGCAGTACTTC. It encodes CASSSTEEEQYF.

This clone came up once. V gene TRBV18 combines with J gene TRBJ1-2, with no clear D. Trimming removed 0 bases from V and 4 bases from J, with 12 bases in between. CDR3 length equals 15 residues. Germline assignment: CDR1 KGHSH and CDR2 LQKENI. CDR3 nucleotide sequence: TGTGCCAGCTCACCACCTAGCCTGCCCCGCTATGGCTACACCTTC. As protein: CASSPPSLPRYGYTF.

V gene TRBV28 combines with J gene TRBJ1-2; D possibly corresponds to TRBD1 (5 bases). Germline CDR1 and CDR2: MDHEN and SYDVKM. The V and J ends lost 7 bases and 4 bases respectively, with 10 bases between them. This CDR3 has 12 amino acids. CDR3 protein: CASTGQSYGYTF. The CDR3 DNA sequence: TGTGCCAGCACGGGGCAGAGCTATGGCTACACCTTC.

This clone is a singleton in its sample. The rearrangement links TRBV7-2 to TRBJ1-1; 9 nucleotides line up with TRBD1. Germline CDR1 SGHTA, CDR2 FQGNSA. CDR3 length: 15 residues. V lost 3 bases and J lost 5; bases outside the gene matches: 7. In nucleotides, the CDR3 is TGTGCCAGCAGCTTCTGGAGACAGGGGGATACTGAAGCTTTCTTT. This sequence encodes CASSFWRQGDTEAFF.

In its sample, this clone was seen a few times. This sample also contains other DNA sequences that code for the same CDR3. The rearrangement links TRBV6-5 to TRBJ2-7; no clear D. V shed 5 bases and J shed 0 bases, with 2 bases lying between them. Germline-derived CDR1 and CDR2 are MNHEY and SVGAGI. The CDR3 is 11 amino acids. CDR3 residues: CASSTSYEQYF. The CDR3 coding sequence is TGTGCCAGCAGTACCTCCTACGAGCAGTACTTC.

V and J are TRBV5-8 and TRBJ1-1; D uncertain. The ends were cut back, 0 bases at V and 1 base at J, with 7 bases in the middle. CDR1 is SGHTS, CDR2 YDEGEE, per germline. This CDR3 has 14 residues. In nucleotides, the CDR3 is TGTGCCAGCAGCTTGGTTGTACCGAACACTGAAGCTTTCTTT. Its translation: CASSLVVPNTEAFF.

This rearrangement joins TRBV27 to TRBJ1-2; D is ambiguous. CDR1 is MNHEY and CDR2 is SMNVEV in the germline V gene (reference sequence). The CDR3 spans 11 residues. V shed 6 bases and J shed 4 bases, with 6 bases lying between them. CDR3 nucleotide sequence: TGTGCCAGCAGATCTTTCTATGGCTACACCTTC. Amino acid sequence: CASRSFYGYTF.

The chain is built from TRBV11-2 and TRBJ2-1, with TRBD1 as a possible D gene (5 bases). V lost 1 base, J lost 3 bases, and 7 bases lay in between. The length of the CDR3 is 14 residues. CDR1 and CDR2 from the germline V gene are SGHAT and FQNNGV. CDR3 DNA: TGTGCCAGCAGCTTAGGTCAGGGCTACAATGAGCAGTTCTTC. This gives the protein CASSLGQGYNEQFF.

The chain has TRBV14 and TRBJ2-3; a possible D gene is TRBD1 (5 bases). Germline CDR1 is SGHDN and CDR2 is FVKESK. The CDR3 length is 12 residues. Trimming cost V 4 bases and J 5 bases, with 7 bases left between them. The CDR3 coding sequence is TGTGCCAGCAGCCTTACAGGAGATACGCAGTATTTT. This codes for CASSLTGDTQYF.

Here the CDR3 reads CSAAGTAINYGYTF. CDR3 sequence (DNA): TGCAGCGCCGCCGGGACAGCGATTAACTATGGCTACACCTTC. This rearrangement joins TRBV29-1 to TRBJ1-2; 7 nucleotides line up with TRBD1. The CDR3 sequence is 14 residues long. Trimming at V came to 7 bases and at J to 1 base, leaving 9 bases not matched to a gene. The germline gives CDR1 SQVTM, CDR2 ANQGSEA.

The rearrangement links TRBV5-8 to TRBJ1-5, with TRBD1 as a possible D gene (6 bases). Germline V gene lookup returns CDR1 SGHTS and CDR2 YDEGEE. The CDR3 runs to 16 residues. Deletions cut 0 bases from V and 0 bases from J, with 10 bases between. CDR3 loop: CASSLGQDNSNQPQHF. The CDR3 coding sequence is TGTGCCAGCAGCTTGGGACAGGATAATAGCAATCAGCCCCAGCATTTT.

V usage is TRBV5-7 and J usage is TRBJ1-1, with D perhaps TRBD1 (5 bases). TRBV5-7 is placed among ORFs of uncertain function. This CDR3 is 13 amino acids long. With 4 bases removed from V and 6 bases from J, the gap between germline ends came to 13 bases. This CDR3 is CASSAPTGPEAFF. The CDR3 DNA is TGTGCCAGCAGCGCACCCACAGGTCCTGAAGCTTTCTTT.

This clone was seen only a few times. The V call is TRBV25-1, the J call TRBJ2-7, with D hard to call. V shed 3 bases and J shed 2 bases, with 8 bases lying between them. CDR3 length equals 13 residues. Looked up from germline, CDR1 is MGHDK and CDR2 is SYGVNS. As DNA, the CDR3 is TGTGCCAGCAGTGATCATCAGGCCTACGAGCAGTACTTC. Its translation: CASSDHQAYEQYF.

This chain links TRBV28 with TRBJ1-1, with D maybe TRBD1 (5 bases). Germline lookup yields CDR1 MDHEN and CDR2 SYDVKM. This CDR3 has 11 residues. The V and J ends lost 6 bases and 6 bases respectively, with 8 bases between them. The CDR3 coding sequence is TGTGCCAGCAGCTGGGGGGCTGAAGCTTTCTTT. This encodes CASSWGAEAFF.

V is TRBV5-1 and J is TRBJ2-3, with no clear D. The germline CDR1 and CDR2 sequences are SGHRS and YFSETQ. Trimming took 2 bases from V and 0 from J, leaving 16 bases between them. The CDR3 has 17 amino acids. CDR3 nucleotide sequence: TGCGCCAGCAGCTTCAGGTTTCCAGTCTCAAGCACAGATACGCAGTATTTT. This gives the protein CASSFRFPVSSTDTQYF.

The genes are TRBV30 and TRBJ1-4; unclear D gene. V dropped 4 bases and J dropped 4 bases, with 4 bases sitting between them. This CDR3 comprises 11 residues. Germline V gene data show CDR1 as GTSNPN and CDR2 as SVGIG (reference sequence). CDR3 residues: CAWMNNEKLFF. In DNA, the CDR3 is TGTGCCTGGATGAATAATGAAAAACTGTTTTTT.

The J gene is TRBJ1-5, the V gene TRBV7-2, with D unclear. Germline V lookup: CDR1 SGHTA, CDR2 FQGNSA. The CDR3 is 14 amino acids. Trimming removed 3 bases at V and 3 bases at J, with 9 bases between. In DNA, the CDR3 is TGTGCCAGCAGCTTTGACGGTGCCAATCAGCCCCAGCATTTT. Its translation: CASSFDGANQPQHF.

This clone was seen a handful of times. This sample also contains other DNA sequences that code for the same CDR3. The V and J genes are TRBV28 and TRBJ2-5, with 11 bases identical to TRBD2. Germline V gene data show CDR1 as MDHEN and CDR2 as SYDVKM. After removal of 5 bases from V and 1 base from J, the junction contained 3 bases not matched to a gene. The CDR3 totals 15 residues. The CDR3 DNA follows: TGTGCCAGCAGTCATGGGACTAGCGGCCAAGAGACCCAGTACTTC. It translates to CASSHGTSGQETQYF.

This clone was detected once. CDR3 DNA sequence: TGCGCCAGCAGCCAAGACAGGTACGCCGCGGCCACAGATACGCAGTATTTT. It yields the protein CASSQDRYAAATDTQYF. The chain couples TRBV4-3 to TRBJ2-3; D ambiguous. Trimming cost V 0 bases and J 2 bases, with 15 bases left between them. CDR1 is LGHNA and CDR2 is YSLEER in the germline V gene. The CDR3 has 17 residues.

V gene TRBV30 combines with J gene TRBJ1-6, with D maybe TRBD1 (5 bases). Trimming took off 0 bases at V and 7 bases at J, with 10 bases between the two ends. Germline V gives CDR1 GTSNPN, CDR2 SVGIG (reference sequence). The CDR3 consists of 14 residues. CDR3 sequence reads: CAWSVTGGNSPLHF. CDR3 sequence (DNA): TGTGCCTGGAGTGTGACTGGGGGGAATTCACCCCTCCACTTT.